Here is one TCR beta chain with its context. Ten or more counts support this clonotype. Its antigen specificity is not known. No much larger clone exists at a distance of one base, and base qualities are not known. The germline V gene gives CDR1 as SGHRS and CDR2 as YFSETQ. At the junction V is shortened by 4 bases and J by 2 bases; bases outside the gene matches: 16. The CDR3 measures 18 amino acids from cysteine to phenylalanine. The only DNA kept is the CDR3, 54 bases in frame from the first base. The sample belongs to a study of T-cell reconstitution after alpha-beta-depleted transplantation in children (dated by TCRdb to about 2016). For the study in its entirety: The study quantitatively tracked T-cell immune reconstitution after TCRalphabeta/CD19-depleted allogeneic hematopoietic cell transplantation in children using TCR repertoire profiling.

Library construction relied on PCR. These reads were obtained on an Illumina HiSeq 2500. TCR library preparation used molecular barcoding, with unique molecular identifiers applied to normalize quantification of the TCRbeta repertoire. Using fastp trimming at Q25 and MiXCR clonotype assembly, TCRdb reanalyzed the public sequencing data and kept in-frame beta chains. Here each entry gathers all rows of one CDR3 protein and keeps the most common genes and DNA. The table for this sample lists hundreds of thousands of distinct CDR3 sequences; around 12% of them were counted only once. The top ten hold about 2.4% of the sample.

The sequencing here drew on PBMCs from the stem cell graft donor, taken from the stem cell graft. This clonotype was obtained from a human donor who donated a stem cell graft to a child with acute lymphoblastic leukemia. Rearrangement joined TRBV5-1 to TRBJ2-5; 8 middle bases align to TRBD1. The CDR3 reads CASSLSVPGTGKQETQYF. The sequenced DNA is TGCGCCAGCAGCCTGTCGGTGCCCGGGACAGGCAAACAAGAGACCCAGTACTTC.